This TCR beta chain was obtained from a study of technical replicates of blood from a handful of donors. CDR1 and CDR2 (germline): SGHKS, YYEKEE (reference sequence). The CDR3 runs to 15 residues. V lost 2 bases to trimming and J lost 3 bases; unmatched junction nucleotides: 4. Method: immunoSEQ multiplex PCR; TCRdb's copy keeps in-frame clones and lacks some. Of about 70,000 clones listed, approximately 90% are singletons. The sample consisted of T cells isolated from PBMCs. The sequence was obtained from a human donor in good health. The genes are TRBV5-5 and TRBJ2-2; 7 positions agree with TRBD2. The CDR3 DNA follows: TGTGCCAGCAGCTTTAGCGGGCCTTACACCGGGGAGCTGTTTTTT. Translation gives CASSFSGPYTGELFF.